This is a list of T cell receptor beta chains from one sample in a study of T cell responses to AZD1222 COVID-19 vaccine. TCRdb keeps only in-frame clones here, not all; method: immunoSEQ multiplex PCR. The sample yields over 120,000 clones, 80% to 90% seen once. The sequences come from peripheral blood, collected on day 0 of AZD1222 vaccination. Receptors were obtained from an adult in good health. The CDR3 runs from the conserved cysteine through the conserved F or W. The D gene is left open where the match is weak. Size is omitted from some rows. Given values are once, few, many or a class for expanded clones.

TRBJ1-5	TRBV7-8	NA	NA	CASSKEGIQPQHF	TGTGCCAGCAGCAAGGAAGGGATACAGCCCCAGCATTTT
TRBJ1-2	TRBV19	NA	NA	CASSISEQPVRGAGYTF	TGTGCCAGTAGTATAAGTGAACAGCCCGTTCGAGGCGCTGGCTACACCTTC
TRBJ2-3	TRBV7-2	NA	NA	CASSRRQRSGTDTQYF	TGTGCCAGCAGCCGGAGACAGCGGTCGGGCACAGATACGCAGTATTTT
TRBJ1-2	TRBV18	NA	NA	CASSPPITSGNYGYTF	TGTGCCAGCTCACCACCGATAACGTCAGGGAACTATGGCTACACCTTC
TRBJ2-2	TRBV10-3	TRBD2	NA	CALRDLSGSNTGELFF	TGTGCCCTCAGAGACCTTAGCGGGAGTAACACCGGGGAGCTGTTTTTT
TRBJ1-4	TRBV6-5	TRBD1	NA	CASRPTGGDEKLFF	TGTGCCAGCAGGCCAACAGGGGGCGATGAAAAACTGTTTTTT
TRBJ1-1	TRBV5-1	NA	NA	CASSLGGLVGTEAFF	TGCGCCAGCAGCTTGGGAGGCCTCGTGGGAACTGAAGCTTTCTTT
TRBJ1-2	TRBV6-1	NA	NA	CASSEGWGLNYGYTF	TGTGCCAGCAGTGAAGGGTGGGGGCTGAACTATGGCTACACCTTC
TRBJ1-2	TRBV5-6	TRBD1	NA	CASSLRTGLYGYTF	TGTGCCAGCAGCTTGCGGACAGGGCTCTATGGCTACACCTTC
TRBJ1-4	TRBV14	NA	NA	CASSPRQFATNEKLFF	TGTGCCAGCAGCCCTAGACAGTTTGCAACTAATGAAAAACTGTTTTTT
TRBJ1-6	TRBV6-5	TRBD1	NA	CASRRQGPNSPLHF	TGTGCCAGCAGGCGACAGGGCCCCAATTCACCCCTCCACTTT
TRBJ1-2	TRBV5-4	NA	NA	CASSSWTVTNYGYTF	TGTGCCAGCAGCTCCTGGACGGTTACTAACTATGGCTACACCTTC
TRBJ2-7	TRBV19	TRBD2	NA	CASSPGLAGDTPLTYEQYF	TGTGCCAGTAGTCCGGGACTAGCGGGAGATACCCCACTTACCTACGAGCAGTACTTC
TRBJ2-3	TRBV7-9	NA	NA	CASSLTTRSGTDTQYF	TGTGCCAGCAGCTTGACGACTAGGTCCGGGACAGATACGCAGTATTTT
TRBJ2-7	TRBV6-5	TRBD2	NA	CASSTLGGWNEQYF	TGTGCCAGCAGTACCCTGGGAGGGTGGAACGAGCAGTACTTC
TRBJ1-3	TRBV11-3	NA	NA	CASSERGPGNTIYF	TGTGCCAGCAGCGAACGGGGACCCGGAAACACCATATATTTT
TRBJ2-3	TRBV20-1	NA	NA	CSASRVAGSTDTQYF	TGCAGTGCTAGTAGGGTCGCGGGTTCAACAGATACGCAGTATTTT
TRBJ1-1	TRBV19	NA	NA	CASSRVGGSTEAFF	TGTGCCAGTAGTAGGGTGGGGGGGTCCACTGAAGCTTTCTTT
TRBJ1-2	TRBV7-2	NA	NA	CASSLGAFYGYTF	TGTGCCAGCAGCTTAGGGGCGTTCTATGGCTACACCTTC
TRBJ2-7	TRBV7-2	NA	few	CASSLAPDPRYEQYF	TGTGCCAGCAGCTTAGCCCCGGACCCACGGTACGAGCAGTACTTC
TRBJ2-7	TRBV7-8	NA	NA	CASSRRRDRTSAISYEQYF	TGTGCCAGCAGTCGAAGGAGGGACCGGACCTCAGCTATCTCTTACGAGCAGTACTTC
TRBJ1-5	TRBV5-4	NA	NA	CASSWDGGGQPQHF	TGTGCCAGCAGCTGGGACGGGGGTGGTCAGCCCCAGCATTTT
TRBJ1-1	TRBV10-1	NA	NA	CASRNDMNTEAFF	TGCGCCAGCAGAAACGATATGAACACTGAAGCTTTCTTT
TRBJ1-2	TRBV19	NA	NA	CASSRVDYGYTF	TGTGCCAGTAGCAGGGTTGACTATGGCTACACCTTC
TRBJ2-1	TRBV21-1	NA	once	CASSYPGGLAGGPSYNEQFF	TGTGCCAGCAGCTACCCCGGAGGGCTAGCGGGAGGGCCATCCTACAATGAGCAGTTCTTC
TRBJ2-7	TRBV9	NA	once	CASSWGSSYEQYF	TGTGCCAGCAGCTGGGGGTCTAGCTACGAGCAGTACTTC
TRBJ2-3	TRBV5-1	NA	NA	CASSSSSVGTDTQYF	TGCGCCAGCAGCTCTTCTAGCGTCGGCACAGATACGCAGTATTTT
TRBJ2-5	TRBV28	NA	NA	CASSPISGRAYQETQYF	TGTGCCAGCAGCCCCATCTCGGGCAGGGCTTACCAAGAGACCCAGTACTTC
TRBJ2-7	TRBV14	NA	NA	CASSQLVSYEQYF	TGTGCCAGCAGCCAACTGGTGAGCTACGAGCAGTACTTC
TRBJ1-1	TRBV2	NA	few	CASRGIGVETEAFF	TGTGCCAGCAGGGGTATTGGAGTGGAAACTGAAGCTTTCTTT
TRBJ2-7	TRBV7-6	NA	NA	CASSLEGTHLREQYF	TGTGCCAGCAGCTTAGAGGGAACCCATCTAAGGGAGCAGTACTTC
TRBJ1-1	TRBV11-2	NA	NA	CASSLAGTMNTEAFF	TGTGCCAGCAGCTTAGCGGGCACTATGAACACTGAAGCTTTCTTT
TRBJ1-3	TRBV19	NA	NA	CASSSGGSGNTIYF	TGTGCCAGTAGTTCCGGGGGCTCTGGAAACACCATATATTTT
TRBJ2-1	TRBV29-1	NA	NA	CSYLQDIYNEQFF	TGCAGCTACCTCCAGGACATTTACAATGAGCAGTTCTTC
TRBJ1-3	TRBV28	NA	NA	CASRNTIYF	TGTGCCAGCCGGAACACCATATATTTT
TRBJ1-6	TRBV30	TRBD1	NA	CAWDSGTGNSPLHF	TGTGCCTGGGACTCCGGGACAGGGAATTCACCCCTCCACTTT
TRBJ2-5	TRBV7-9	NA	NA	CASSPGVQGRGETQYF	TGTGCCAGCAGCCCAGGCGTGCAGGGCCGGGGAGAGACCCAGTACTTC
TRBJ2-3	TRBV7-8	TRBD2	NA	CASSPRPSSGVAGTDTQYF	TGTGCCAGCAGCCCCCGGCCCTCTAGCGGGGTCGCGGGCACAGATACGCAGTATTTT
TRBJ1-6	TRBV9	NA	NA	CASSARDQGDSPLHF	TGTGCCAGCAGCGCCCGGGACCAAGGGGATTCACCCCTCCACTTT
TRBJ2-1	TRBV3-1/TRBV3-2	NA	NA	CASSQVYNEQFF	TGTGCCAGCAGCCAAGTCTACAATGAGCAGTTCTTC
TRBJ2-1	TRBV5-1	TRBD2	NA	CASSYGLADYNEQFF	TGCGCCAGCAGCTACGGACTAGCGGATTACAATGAGCAGTTCTTC
TRBJ1-1	TRBV11-3	NA	NA	CASSLQAGTEAFF	TGTGCCAGCAGCTTACAAGCCGGTACTGAAGCTTTCTTT
TRBJ1-4	TRBV7-2	NA	NA	CASSLGPIRTEKLFF	TGTGCCAGCAGCTTAGGGCCGATACGGACCGAAAAACTGTTTTTT
TRBJ1-2	TRBV10-2	TRBD1	NA	CASSRTGSNYGYTF	TGCGCCAGCAGTAGGACAGGATCTAACTATGGCTACACCTTC
TRBJ1-4	TRBV4-2	NA	NA	CASSQEGTANEKLFF	TGTGCCAGCAGCCAAGAGGGGACGGCTAATGAAAAACTGTTTTTT
TRBJ2-2	TRBV18	TRBD2	NA	CASSPLAGVAGELFF	TGTGCCAGCTCACCACTAGCGGGAGTCGCCGGGGAGCTGTTTTTT
TRBJ1-6	TRBV7-9	TRBD1	NA	CVSSSVDRVNSPLHF	TGTGTCAGCAGCTCAGTGGACAGGGTTAATTCACCCCTCCACTTT
TRBJ2-7	TRBV5-6	TRBD1	once	CASSFGTGGFYEQYF	TGTGCCAGCAGCTTCGGGACAGGCGGGTTCTACGAGCAGTACTTC
TRBJ1-2	TRBV12-3/TRBV12-4	TRBD1	NA	CASSPGQGPGYTF	TGTGCCAGCAGCCCGGGACAGGGGCCTGGCTACACCTTC
TRBJ2-2	TRBV3-1/TRBV3-2	TRBD2	NA	CASSLQTSAKDPGELFF	TGTGCCAGCAGCCTCCAGACTAGCGCGAAGGACCCCGGGGAGCTGTTTTTT
TRBJ2-1	TRBV18	TRBD2	NA	CASSPGLAGEEQFF	TGTGCCAGCTCACCCGGACTAGCGGGGGAGGAGCAGTTCTTC
TRBJ1-2	TRBV2	NA	once	CASSDQRGVDGYTF	TGTGCCAGCAGTGACCAACGGGGGGTGGATGGCTACACCTTC
TRBJ2-3	TRBV18	NA	NA	CASSASGTDTQYF	TGTGCCAGCTCAGCGAGCGGCACAGATACGCAGTATTTT
TRBJ2-3	TRBV11-3	TRBD2	NA	CASSSMLGASGGQDTQYF	TGTGCCAGCAGCTCCATGTTGGGGGCTAGCGGGGGTCAAGATACGCAGTATTTT